The present T cell receptor beta chain was sequenced within a study of molecular identifiers for immune sequencing clone quantification. Sorted cell numbers of roughly 17,000 to 1,000,000, with 10%, 30% or 50% RNA, served as input for naive CD8 libraries. This clonotype was observed many times. In TCRdb, the PCR reads were re-called with MiXCR into one record per CDR3 protein. The profile shows some 650,000 distinct CDR3 sequences, about 20% of them singletons. The germline CDR1 and CDR2 sequences are GTSNPN and SVGIG (reference sequence). V was clipped by 5 bases and J by 5 bases; unmatched bases: 2. The CDR3 is 13 residues long.

The receptor comes from a human donor in good health. Some libraries in this study had Jurkat cell RNA spiked in. The sequenced material came from naive CD8+ T cells from blood, with Jurkat cell RNA spiked in. Subset defined: FACS-sorted CD8+CD4-CCR7+CD45RA+ naive T cells. The V call is TRBV30, the J call TRBJ1-5; 11 positions agree with TRBD1. The CDR3 coding sequence is TGTGCCTGGGGGGACAGGGGGTATCAGCCCCAGCATTTT. Translation gives CAWGDRGYQPQHF.